These 27 T cell receptor beta chains came from one sample sequenced in a study of blood T cell repertoires in COVID-19. Clones were read by immunoSEQ multiplex PCR, and TCRdb kept only the in-frame ones, dropping some. The sample lists about 100,000 clones; about 87% were seen once. Sequenced input: peripheral blood. The receptors come from a man aged 50-60 years with acute or convalescent COVID-19.

The genes are TRBV4-1 and TRBJ2-7, with a possible D match to TRBD1 (6 bases). Germline CDR1 MGHRA, CDR2 YSYEKL. V dropped 2 bases and J dropped 3 bases, with 20 bases sitting between them. This CDR3 region has 17 residues. CDR3 in amino acids: CASSQRLSAGAIYEQYF. The CDR3 bases are TGCGCCAGCAGCCAACGGCTCTCGGCAGGGGCGATCTACGAGCAGTACTTC.

This chain links TRBV7-9 with TRBJ2-5, with D tentatively TRBD2 (7 bases). The CDR3 sequence is 16 residues long. Germline-derived CDR1 and CDR2 are SEHNR and FQNEAQ (reference sequence). The V end was cut by 4 bases, the J end by 5 bases, with 20 bases between. This CDR3 reads CASSYRAGGLGETQYF. The CDR3 bases are TGTGCCAGCAGCTATCGGGCCGGGGGGCTGGGCGAGACCCAGTACTTC.

The chain combines TRBV14 with TRBJ1-2; TRBD1 agrees at 8 bases. The CDR3 is 14 amino acids. Germline assignment: CDR1 SGHDN and CDR2 FVKESK. V dropped 1 base and J dropped 3; count of bases not matched to a gene: 1. The CDR3 reads CASSQGQGHYGYTF. The CDR3 DNA reads as TGTGCCAGCAGCCAAGGACAGGGGCACTATGGCTACACCTTC.

The gene calls are TRBV19 and TRBJ1-6; 7 bases align to TRBD1. Germline-derived CDR1 and CDR2 are LNHDA and SQIVND (reference sequence). This CDR3 region has 15 residues. The trim removed 5 bases at V and 5 bases at J, leaving 6 bases unmatched. The CDR3 DNA sequence: TGTGCCAGTAGTTCACTCGACAGGGATAATTCACCCCTCCACTTT. Translated, it gives CASSSLDRDNSPLHF.

The CDR3 region is CSVEGLGNTDTQYF. CDR3 sequence (DNA): TGCAGCGTTGAAGGGCTAGGAAACACAGATACGCAGTATTTT. J is TRBJ2-3 and V is TRBV29-1; D unresolved. V gave up 1 base and J gave up 2 bases, with 10 bases separating them. CDR3 size: 14 residues. From germline, CDR1 is SQVTM and CDR2 ANQGSEA.

The chain uses TRBV30 and TRBJ2-7, with a tentative D call TRBD1 (7 bases). The CDR3 has 13 amino acids. V gave up 3 bases and J gave up 5 bases, with 14 bases separating them. The germline gives CDR1 GTSNPN, CDR2 SVGIG (reference sequence). The CDR3 loop is CAWSQGGGDEQYF. The CDR3 bases are TGTGCCTGGAGCCAGGGGGGAGGCGACGAGCAGTACTTC.

As concerns this clone: Distinct nucleotide sequences in the sample also encode this CDR3. This rearrangement joins TRBV18 to TRBJ1-6, with 9 bases lining up with TRBD1. The V gene end was trimmed by 4 bases and the J gene end by 8 bases; junction bases not matched to a gene: 3. The CDR3 runs to 14 residues. Germline V gene lookup returns CDR1 KGHSH and CDR2 LQKENI. For the CDR3, the DNA is TGTGCCAGCTCACGCGACAGGGGGGATTCACCCCTCCACTTT. Protein sequence: CASSRDRGDSPLHF.

CDR3 bases: TGTGCCAGCAGTACCTTAGCGGGAGGGAGCACAGATACGCAGTATTTT. This translates into CASSTLAGGSTDTQYF. V is TRBV28 and J is TRBJ2-3; 11 nucleotides match TRBD2. CDR3 length: 16 amino acids. The V segment lost 5 bases and the J segment 0 bases; nucleotides outside the gene matches: 4. Germline V gene lookup returns CDR1 MDHEN and CDR2 SYDVKM.

The chain combines TRBV24-1 with TRBJ2-7; 7 nucleotides match TRBD2. Germline CDR1 reads KGHDR; CDR2 reads SFDVKD. This CDR3 spans 15 amino acids. J lost 2 bases, V lost 3 bases, and 6 bases had no gene match. This chain's CDR3 is CATSDGLAATYEQYF. As DNA, the CDR3 is TGTGCCACCAGTGATGGTCTAGCGGCAACCTACGAGCAGTACTTC.

The chain has TRBV15 and TRBJ2-1; 11 bases map to TRBD2. The CDR3 has 16 amino acids. With 1 base clipped from V and 9 bases from J, the junction kept 8 bases outside the gene matches. Germline lookup yields CDR1 LNHNV and CDR2 YYDKDF (reference sequence). The CDR3 region has the DNA TGTGCCACCAGCAGAGGACGACTAGCGGGAAGGGTTGAGCAGTTCTTC. This sequence encodes CATSRGRLAGRVEQFF.

The V and J genes are TRBV10-2 and TRBJ1-1; D perhaps matches TRBD1 (5 bases). The CDR3 covers 13 residues. V was clipped by 4 bases and J by 4 bases, with 10 bases between them. The V gene's germline CDR1 is WSHSY and CDR2 SAAADI. CDR3 region: CASSGGGGTEAFF. For the CDR3, the DNA is TGCGCCAGCAGTGGGGGCGGCGGCACTGAAGCTTTCTTT.

The CDR3 protein is CASNAIYGYTF. The CDR3 nucleotides are TGTGCCAGCAATGCGATCTATGGCTACACCTTC. V and J are TRBV28 and TRBJ1-2; D not resolved. Germline CDR1 reads MDHEN; CDR2 reads SYDVKM. Trimming removed 7 bases at V and 4 bases at J, with 7 bases between. The CDR3 spans 11 residues.

Only a few counts were recorded for this clone. The chain carries TRBV21-1 and TRBJ1-2; no check of the table's D call, TRBD1, against the DNA was made. TRBV21-1 is marked as a pseudogene. There are 14 residues in the CDR3. As DNA, the CDR3 is TGTGCCAGCAGCCCAAAATCCCATAACTATGGCTACACCTTC. Translating it yields CASSPKSHNYGYTF.

The chain links TRBV29-1 to TRBJ2-1; the match to TRBD2 covers 11 bases. Germline V gene data show CDR1 as SQVTM and CDR2 as ANQGSEA. V dropped 4 bases and J dropped 5; count of bases not matched to a gene: 4. The CDR3 covers 14 residues. CDR3 DNA: TGCAGCGTTGCGGGACTAGCGGACCACAATGAGCAGTTCTTC. It translates to CSVAGLADHNEQFF.

This sequence joins TRBV9 and TRBJ2-1, with D perhaps TRBD1 (6 bases). The length of the CDR3 is 14 residues. V dropped 3 bases and J dropped 5 bases, with 12 bases sitting between them. Germline CDR1 and CDR2: SGDLS and YYNGEE. The CDR3 loop is CASSGRDTDNEQFF. Written as DNA, the CDR3 is TGTGCCAGCAGCGGCCGGGACACGGACAATGAGCAGTTCTTC.

This clone was counted between two and nine times. The chain employs TRBV28 and TRBJ2-3; D gene unclear. The CDR3 is made up of 14 amino acids. The germline V and J ends were trimmed by 4 bases and 5 bases, with 13 bases remaining between them. The germline CDR1 and CDR2 sequences are MDHEN and SYDVKM. The CDR3 nucleotides read TGTGCCAGCAGTTCTCTCACGAGTGGAGATACGCAGTATTTT. Its protein product is CASSSLTSGDTQYF.

The CDR3 coding sequence is TGTGCCAGCAGTTACGGGGCCGGGCACGAGCAGTACTTC. It specifies CASSYGAGHEQYF. The chain carries TRBV6-5 and TRBJ2-7, with D tentatively TRBD1 (5 bases). The germline CDR1 and CDR2 sequences are MNHEY and SVGAGI. V dropped 2 bases and J dropped 5 bases, with 10 bases sitting between them. This CDR3 spans 13 amino acids.

This chain connects TRBV12-3 or TRBV12-4 to TRBJ1-1; no definite D call. V was shortened by 3 bases and J by 2 bases, with 7 bases between the two germline ends. CDR3 length: 13 amino acids. CDR3: CASSLSDNTEAFF. For the CDR3, the DNA is TGTGCCAGCAGTTTGAGCGACAACACTGAAGCTTTCTTT.

The rearrangement uses TRBV2 and TRBJ2-7; possibly TRBD1 for D (6 bases). Germline V gene data show CDR1 as SNHLY and CDR2 as FYNNEI. This CDR3 has 14 residues. The V gene lost 6 bases and the J gene lost 2 bases, with 14 bases spanning the gap. The chain's CDR3 is CASRPTGQAYEQYF. Here the CDR3 DNA reads TGTGCCAGCAGGCCCACGGGACAAGCCTACGAGCAGTACTTC.

This clone was seen once. The chain links TRBV29-1 to TRBJ2-7; D call uncertain. The V end lost 7 bases, the J end lost 0 bases, and 13 bases lay between the germline ends. The CDR3 length is 13 residues. CDR1 and CDR2 (germline): SQVTM, ANQGSEA. In DNA form, the CDR3 reads TGCAGCGCTTCGAATCCTAGCTCCTACGAGCAGTACTTC. Translating it yields CSASNPSSYEQYF.

The chain joins TRBV20-1 to TRBJ2-7; TRBD1 agrees at 8 bases. With V trimmed by 3 bases and J by 2 bases, 3 bases remained unmatched. Per the germline V gene, CDR1 is DFQATT and CDR2 is SNEGSKA (reference sequence). CDR3 length equals 13 residues. The CDR3 loop is CSASGQGTYEQYF. The CDR3 coding sequence is TGCAGTGCTAGTGGACAGGGAACCTACGAGCAGTACTTC.

The chain recombines TRBV3-1 (or the pseudogene TRBV3-2) with TRBJ2-5; D might be TRBD1 (5 bases). Germline CDR1 reads LGHDT; CDR2 reads YNNKEL (reference sequence). Trimming took off 4 bases at V and 4 bases at J, with 13 bases between the two ends. CDR3 length: 14 amino acids. In DNA form, the CDR3 reads TGTGCCAGCAGCCGGCAGGGTGTCGGAGAGACCCAGTACTTC. Protein: CASSRQGVGETQYF.

The chain carries TRBV15 and TRBJ1-3; weak D call: TRBD1 (5 bases). Germline CDR1 is LNHNV and CDR2 is YYDKDF (reference sequence). The CDR3 runs to 17 residues. Trimming left V 0 bases short and J 0 bases short, with 12 bases between. The CDR3 loop is CATSRDGDGSSGNTIYF. The CDR3 DNA reads as TGTGCCACCAGCAGAGACGGGGACGGGAGCTCTGGAAACACCATATATTTT.

By sample fraction, this clone is medium-sized. The genes are TRBV5-6 and TRBJ1-3; tentatively, D is TRBD1 (5 bases). The CDR3 runs 14 residues. Germline CDR1 is SGHDT and CDR2 is YYEEEE. V was shortened by 0 bases and J by 2 bases, with 6 bases between the two germline ends. The CDR3 DNA sequence: TGTGCCAGCAGCTTGGCAGGGACTGGAAACACCATATATTTT. This codes for CASSLAGTGNTIYF.

The chain is built from TRBV4-1 and TRBJ2-7; D might be TRBD2 (6 bases). Between the trimmed V and J ends, which lost 3 bases and 3 bases, there was a span of 18 bases. CDR3 length: 16 amino acids. Germline CDR1 and CDR2: MGHRA and YSYEKL. The CDR3 nucleotides read TGCGCCAGCAGCCACATAAGCCGGGGCGGGAACTACGAGCAGTACTTC. Its translation is CASSHISRGGNYEQYF.

V and J are TRBV7-9 and TRBJ2-1; TRBD2 is a possible D gene (5 bases). This CDR3 spans 12 amino acids. The V and J ends lost 5 bases and 6 bases respectively, with 8 bases between them. Germline V CDR1 and CDR2: SEHNR, FQNEAQ (reference sequence). CDR3 sequence reads: CASSPSGNEQFF. CDR3 in DNA: TGTGCCAGCAGCCCAAGCGGCAATGAGCAGTTCTTC. Filled out from reference TRBV7-9 and TRBJ2-1, the complete variable domain reads DTGVSQNPRHKITKRGQNVTFRCDPISEHNRLYWYRQTLGQGPEFLTYFQNEAQLEKSRLLSDRFSAERPKGSFSTLEIQRTEQGDSAMYLCASSPSGNEQFFGPGTRLTVL.

The chain combines TRBV6-4 with TRBJ2-2; D may be TRBD1 (6 bases). V lost 4 bases and J lost 7, with 10 bases in between. This CDR3 spans 13 amino acids. Per germline, CDR1 MRHNA and CDR2 SNTAGT. DNA for the CDR3: TGTGCCAGCAGTGCACAGGGCGGCGGGGAGCTGTTTTTT. Translation: CASSAQGGGELFF.